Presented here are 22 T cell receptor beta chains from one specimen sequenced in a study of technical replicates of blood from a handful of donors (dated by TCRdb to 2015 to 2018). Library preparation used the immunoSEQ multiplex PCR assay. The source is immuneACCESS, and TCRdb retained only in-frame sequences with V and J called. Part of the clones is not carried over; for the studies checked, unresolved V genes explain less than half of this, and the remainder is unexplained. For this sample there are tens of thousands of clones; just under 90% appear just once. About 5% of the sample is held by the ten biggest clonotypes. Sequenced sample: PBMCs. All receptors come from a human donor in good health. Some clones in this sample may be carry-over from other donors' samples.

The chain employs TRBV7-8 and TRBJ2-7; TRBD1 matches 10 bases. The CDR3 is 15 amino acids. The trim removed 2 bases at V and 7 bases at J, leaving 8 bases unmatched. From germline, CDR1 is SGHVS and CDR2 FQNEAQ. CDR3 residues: CASSLSGTGDLEQYF. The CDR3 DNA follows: TGTGCCAGCAGCTTATCCGGGACAGGGGACCTGGAGCAGTACTTC.

The CDR3 loop is CASTRDRGRETQYF. The CDR3 region has the DNA TGTGCCAGCACCCGGGACAGGGGGAGAGAGACCCAGTACTTC. The chain couples TRBV2 to TRBJ2-5; TRBD1 agrees at 11 bases. The V gene's germline CDR1 is SNHLY and CDR2 FYNNEI. J was trimmed by 4 bases and V by 7 bases; bases with no gene match: 5. The CDR3 has 14 amino acids.

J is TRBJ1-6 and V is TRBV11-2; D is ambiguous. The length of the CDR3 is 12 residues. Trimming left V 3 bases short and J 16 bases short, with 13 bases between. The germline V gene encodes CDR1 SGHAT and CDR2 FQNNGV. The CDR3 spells CASSLGGGSLHF. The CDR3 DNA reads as TGTGCCAGCAGCTTGGGAGGAGGTTCACTCCACTTT. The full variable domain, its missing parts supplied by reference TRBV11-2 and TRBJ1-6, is EAGVAQSPRYKIIEKRQSVAFWCNPISGHATLYWYQQILGQGPKLLIQFQNNGVVDDSQLPKDRFSAERLKGVDSTLKIQPAKLEDSAVYLCASSLGGGSLHFGNGTRLTVT.

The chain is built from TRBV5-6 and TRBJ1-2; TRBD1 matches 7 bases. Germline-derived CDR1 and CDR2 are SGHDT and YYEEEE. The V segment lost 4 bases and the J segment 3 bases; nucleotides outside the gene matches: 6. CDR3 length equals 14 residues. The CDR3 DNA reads TGTGCCAGCAGCGCCTCACAGGGGTACTATGGCTACACCTTC. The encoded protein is CASSASQGYYGYTF.

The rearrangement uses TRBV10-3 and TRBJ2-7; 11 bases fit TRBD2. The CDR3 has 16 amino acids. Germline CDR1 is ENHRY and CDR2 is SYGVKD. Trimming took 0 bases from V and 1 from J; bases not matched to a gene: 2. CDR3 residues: CAISESSSGRSYEQYF. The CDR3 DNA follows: TGTGCCATCAGTGAGTCGTCTAGCGGGAGGTCCTACGAGCAGTACTTC.

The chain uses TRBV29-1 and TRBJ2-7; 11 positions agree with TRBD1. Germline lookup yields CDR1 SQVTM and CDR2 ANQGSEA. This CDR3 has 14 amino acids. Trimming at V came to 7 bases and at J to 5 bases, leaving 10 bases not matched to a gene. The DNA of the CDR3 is TGCAGCGCTGGGGGAGGGACAGGGGGTGACGAGCAGTACTTC. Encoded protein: CSAGGGTGGDEQYF.

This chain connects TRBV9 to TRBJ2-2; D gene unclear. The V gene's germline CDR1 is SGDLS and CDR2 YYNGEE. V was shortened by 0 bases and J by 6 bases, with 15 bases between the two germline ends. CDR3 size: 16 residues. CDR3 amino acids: CASSVDAARYAGELFF. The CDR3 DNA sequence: TGTGCCAGCAGCGTAGATGCAGCCAGGTACGCCGGGGAGCTGTTTTTT.

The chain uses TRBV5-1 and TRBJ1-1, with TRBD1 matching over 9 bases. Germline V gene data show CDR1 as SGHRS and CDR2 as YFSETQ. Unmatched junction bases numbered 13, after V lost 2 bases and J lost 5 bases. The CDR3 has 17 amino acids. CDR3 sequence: CASSFTGGWGNSTEAFF. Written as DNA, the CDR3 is TGCGCCAGCAGCTTTACAGGGGGCTGGGGCAATAGTACTGAAGCTTTCTTT.

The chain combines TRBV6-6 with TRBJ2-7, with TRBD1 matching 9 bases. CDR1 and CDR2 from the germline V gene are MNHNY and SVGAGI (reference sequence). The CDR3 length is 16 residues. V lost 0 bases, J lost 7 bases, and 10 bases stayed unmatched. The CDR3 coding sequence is TGTGCCAGCAGTTACTCTGGTCGGGACAGGGCAGGGGAGCAGTACTTC. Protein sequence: CASSYSGRDRAGEQYF.

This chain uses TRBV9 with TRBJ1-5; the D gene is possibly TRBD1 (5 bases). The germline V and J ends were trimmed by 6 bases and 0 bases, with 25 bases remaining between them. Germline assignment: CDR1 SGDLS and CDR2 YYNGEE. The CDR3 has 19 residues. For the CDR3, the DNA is TGTGCCAGCATTCTAAAGTCGGGGGTAGGGGCCGATAGCAATCAGCCCCAGCATTTT. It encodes CASILKSGVGADSNQPQHF.

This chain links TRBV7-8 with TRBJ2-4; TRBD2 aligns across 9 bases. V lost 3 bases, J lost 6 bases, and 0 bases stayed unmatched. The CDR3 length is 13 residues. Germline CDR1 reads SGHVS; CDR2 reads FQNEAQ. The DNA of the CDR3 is TGTGCCAGCAGCTTGCGGGAGGGAAACATTCAGTACTTC. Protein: CASSLREGNIQYF.

CDR3 nucleotides: TGCGCCAGCAGCCAAGATTGGGGGGGGGCCCGGTACAATGAGCAGTTCTTC. It encodes CASSQDWGGARYNEQFF. This chain uses TRBV4-3 with TRBJ2-1; D may be TRBD2 (7 bases). The CDR3 has 17 amino acids. In germline, CDR1 is LGHNA, CDR2 YSLEER. The V gene lost 0 bases and the J gene lost 4 bases, with 16 bases spanning the gap.

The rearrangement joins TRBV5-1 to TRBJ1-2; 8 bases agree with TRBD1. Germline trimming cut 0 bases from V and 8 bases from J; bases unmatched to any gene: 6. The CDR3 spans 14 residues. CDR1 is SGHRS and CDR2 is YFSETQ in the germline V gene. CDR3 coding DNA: TGCGCCAGCAGCTTGGGGACAGGGTTCAAGGGCTACACCTTC. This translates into CASSLGTGFKGYTF.

The CDR3 DNA reads as TGCGCCAGCAGCCAAGAACCTTTAAGGGCGGGGGACGCAGATACGCAGTATTTT. Its protein product is CASSQEPLRAGDADTQYF. This rearrangement joins TRBV4-3 to TRBJ2-3; 7 bases fit TRBD2. The trim removed 0 bases at V and 4 bases at J, leaving 13 bases unmatched. The germline V gene encodes CDR1 LGHNA and CDR2 YSLEER. The length of the CDR3 is 18 residues.

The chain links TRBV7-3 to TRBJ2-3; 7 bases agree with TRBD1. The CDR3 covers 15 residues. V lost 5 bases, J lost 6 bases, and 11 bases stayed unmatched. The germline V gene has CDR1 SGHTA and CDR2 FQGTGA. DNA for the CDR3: TGTGCCAGCAGCCCCGCAGGGGGTGTTGGGGATACGCAGTATTTT. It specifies CASSPAGGVGDTQYF.

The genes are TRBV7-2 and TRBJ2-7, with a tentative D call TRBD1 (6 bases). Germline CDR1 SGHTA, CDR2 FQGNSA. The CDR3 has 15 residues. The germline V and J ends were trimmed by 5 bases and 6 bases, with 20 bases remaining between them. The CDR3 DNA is TGTGCCAGCAGCGCACGTTTACAGGGAGCCCGCGAGCAGTACTTC. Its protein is CASSARLQGAREQYF.

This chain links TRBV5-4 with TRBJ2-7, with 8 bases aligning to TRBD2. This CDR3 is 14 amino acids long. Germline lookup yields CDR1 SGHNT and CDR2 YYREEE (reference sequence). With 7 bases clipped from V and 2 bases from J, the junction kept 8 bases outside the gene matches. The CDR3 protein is CASGVSGTPYEQYF. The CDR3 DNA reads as TGTGCCAGCGGTGTTAGCGGGACCCCCTACGAGCAGTACTTC.

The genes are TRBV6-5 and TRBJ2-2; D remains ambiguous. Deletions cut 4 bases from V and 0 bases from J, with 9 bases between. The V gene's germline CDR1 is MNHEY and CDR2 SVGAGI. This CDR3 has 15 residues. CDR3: CASSLAASNTGELFF. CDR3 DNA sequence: TGTGCCAGCAGTTTAGCTGCCTCGAACACCGGGGAGCTGTTTTTT.

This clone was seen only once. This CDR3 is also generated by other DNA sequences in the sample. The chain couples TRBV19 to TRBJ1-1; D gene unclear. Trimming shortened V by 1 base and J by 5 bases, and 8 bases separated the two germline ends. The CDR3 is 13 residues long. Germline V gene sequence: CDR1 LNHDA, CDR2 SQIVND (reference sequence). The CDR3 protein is CASSIGGGTEAFF. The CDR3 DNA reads TGTGCCAGTAGTATAGGAGGTGGGACTGAAGCTTTCTTT.

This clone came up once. The CDR3 sequence is CASSYSPDRGLPLHF. The CDR3 DNA reads as TGTGCCAGCAGTTACTCGCCGGACAGGGGGTTACCCCTCCACTTT. The rearrangement uses TRBV6-5 and TRBJ1-6, with TRBD1 identical over 10 bases. Germline V gene sequence: CDR1 MNHEY, CDR2 SVGAGI. This CDR3 has 15 amino acids. Trimming cost V 0 bases and J 12 bases; bases outside gene matches: 5.

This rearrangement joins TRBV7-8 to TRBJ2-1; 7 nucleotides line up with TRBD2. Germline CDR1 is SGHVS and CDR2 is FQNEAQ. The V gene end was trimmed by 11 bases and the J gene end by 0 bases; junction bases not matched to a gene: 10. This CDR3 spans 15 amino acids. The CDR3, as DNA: TGTGCCGCTCGGAGCCAGCGGGGCTCCTACAATGAGCAGTTCTTC. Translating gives CAARSQRGSYNEQFF.

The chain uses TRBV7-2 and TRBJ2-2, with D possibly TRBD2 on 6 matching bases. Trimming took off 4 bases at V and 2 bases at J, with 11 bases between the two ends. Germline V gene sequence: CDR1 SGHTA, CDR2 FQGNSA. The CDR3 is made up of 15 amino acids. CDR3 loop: CASSSTGTNTGELFF. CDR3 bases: TGTGCCAGCAGCTCAACCGGGACTAACACCGGGGAGCTGTTTTTT.